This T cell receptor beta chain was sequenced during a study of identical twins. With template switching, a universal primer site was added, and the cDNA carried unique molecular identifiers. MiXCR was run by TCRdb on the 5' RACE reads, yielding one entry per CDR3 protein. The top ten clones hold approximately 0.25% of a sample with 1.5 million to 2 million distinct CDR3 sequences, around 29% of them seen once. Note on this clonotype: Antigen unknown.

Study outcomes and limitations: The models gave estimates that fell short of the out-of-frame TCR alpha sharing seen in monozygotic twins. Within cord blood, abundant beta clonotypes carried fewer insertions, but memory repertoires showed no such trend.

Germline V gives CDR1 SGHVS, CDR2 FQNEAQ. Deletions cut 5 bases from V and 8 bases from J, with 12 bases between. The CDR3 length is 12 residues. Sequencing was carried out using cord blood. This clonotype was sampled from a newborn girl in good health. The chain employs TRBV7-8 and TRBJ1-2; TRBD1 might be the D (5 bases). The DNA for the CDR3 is TGTGCCAGCAGCCTACAAGGGGAGGGCTACACCTTC. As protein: CASSLQGEGYTF.